This T cell receptor beta chain derives from a study of spatial heterogeneity in lung cancer. A unique molecular identifier was attached to every TCR cDNA molecule. TCRdb redid the calling of the 5' RACE reads with MiXCR, one entry per CDR3 protein. The table includes tens of thousands of distinct CDR3 sequences, approximately 12% detected once. This clonotype was seen repeatedly, ten times or more. Time point here: blood at routine non-recurrence follow-up after resection. The authors sequenced whole RNA from tumor, nontumor lung or frozen PBMC without sorting. The V gene lost 3 bases and the J gene lost 6 bases, with 11 bases spanning the gap. Germline V gene lookup returns CDR1 ENHRY and CDR2 SYGVKD. The CDR3 totals 13 residues.

The sample was PBMCs, taken at follow-up. V gene TRBV10-3 combines with J gene TRBJ1-2; a weak D match, TRBD1 (5 bases). This sequence was found in a male donor with early-stage non-small cell lung cancer. As DNA, the CDR3 is TGTGCCATCAGTGATCAGGGTACCCATGGCTACACCTTC. Translation: CAISDQGTHGYTF.